This entry concerns a single TCR beta chain. The CDR3 consists of 14 residues. V gave up 4 bases and J gave up 5 bases; unmatched junction bases: 3. The germline V gene has CDR1 LGHDT and CDR2 YNNKEL (reference sequence). The data were produced by immunoSEQ multiplex PCR, yet TCRdb's version contains in-frame clones alone and is incomplete. The table shows 150,000 to 200,000 clones, with approximately 91% occurring only once. These data belong to a study of blood T cell repertoires in COVID-19. Study at large: COVID-19 samples, acute and convalescent, were from the United States, Italy and Spain.

This clonotype was sampled from a man between 18 and 29 years old with acute or convalescent COVID-19. The rearrangement joins TRBV3-1 (or the pseudogene TRBV3-2) to TRBJ1-4; TRBD1 matches 8 bases. Material for sequencing was peripheral blood. DNA of the CDR3: TGTGCCAGCAGCCCCCGACAGGGGAATGAAAAACTGTTTTTT. Encoded protein: CASSPRQGNEKLFF.